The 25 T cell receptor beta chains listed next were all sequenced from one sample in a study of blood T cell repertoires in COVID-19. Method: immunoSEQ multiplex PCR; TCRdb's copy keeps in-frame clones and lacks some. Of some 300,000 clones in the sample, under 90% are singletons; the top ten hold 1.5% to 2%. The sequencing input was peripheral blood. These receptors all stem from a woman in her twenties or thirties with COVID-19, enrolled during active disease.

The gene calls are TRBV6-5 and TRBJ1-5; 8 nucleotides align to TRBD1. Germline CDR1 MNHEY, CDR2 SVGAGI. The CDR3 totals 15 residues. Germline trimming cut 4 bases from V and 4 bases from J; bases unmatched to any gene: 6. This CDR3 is CASSSTGGWNQPQHF. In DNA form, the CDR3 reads TGTGCCAGCAGTTCAACAGGGGGGTGGAATCAGCCCCAGCATTTT.

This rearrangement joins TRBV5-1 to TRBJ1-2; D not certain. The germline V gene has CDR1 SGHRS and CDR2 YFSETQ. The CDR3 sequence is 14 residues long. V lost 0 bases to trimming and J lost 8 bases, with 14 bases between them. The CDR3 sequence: CASSLANGGSGYTF. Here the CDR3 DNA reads TGCGCCAGCAGCTTGGCCAACGGAGGGAGCGGCTACACCTTC. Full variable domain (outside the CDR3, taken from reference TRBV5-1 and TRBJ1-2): KAGVTQTPRYLIKTRGQQVTLSCSPISGHRSVSWYQQTPGQGLQFLFEYFSETQRNKGNFPGRFSGRQFSNSRSEMNVSTLELGDSALYLCASSLANGGSGYTFGSGTRLTVV.

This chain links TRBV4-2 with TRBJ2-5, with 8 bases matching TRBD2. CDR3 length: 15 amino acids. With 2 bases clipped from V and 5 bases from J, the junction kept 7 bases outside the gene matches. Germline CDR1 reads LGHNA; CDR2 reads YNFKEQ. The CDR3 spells CASSQTGTRGETQYF. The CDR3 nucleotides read TGTGCCAGCAGCCAAACCGGGACTAGGGGGGAGACCCAGTACTTC.

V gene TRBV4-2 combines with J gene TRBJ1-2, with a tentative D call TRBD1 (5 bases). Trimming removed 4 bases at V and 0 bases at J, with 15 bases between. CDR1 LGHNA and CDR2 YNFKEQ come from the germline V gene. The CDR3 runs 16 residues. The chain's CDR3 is CASSPVGQTANYGYTF. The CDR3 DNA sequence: TGTGCCAGCAGCCCAGTAGGGCAGACAGCTAACTATGGCTACACCTTC.

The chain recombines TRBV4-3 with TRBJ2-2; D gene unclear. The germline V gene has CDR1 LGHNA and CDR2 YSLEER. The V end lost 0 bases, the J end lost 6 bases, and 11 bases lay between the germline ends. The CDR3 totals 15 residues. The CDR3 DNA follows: TGCGCCAGCAGCCAAGATGTTCTGTCCGCCGGGGAGCTGTTTTTT. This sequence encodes CASSQDVLSAGELFF.

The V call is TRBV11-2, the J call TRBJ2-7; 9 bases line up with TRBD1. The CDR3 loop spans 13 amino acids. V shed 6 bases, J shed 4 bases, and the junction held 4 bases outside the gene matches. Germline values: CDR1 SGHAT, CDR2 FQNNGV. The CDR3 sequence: CASRGTGSYEQYV. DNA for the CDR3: TGTGCCAGCAGGGGGACAGGGTCTTACGAGCAGTACGTC.

CDR3 sequence: CASSPDGQANYGYTF. In DNA, the CDR3 is TGTGCCAGCTCACCGGACGGACAGGCTAACTATGGCTACACCTTC. This chain connects TRBV18 to TRBJ1-2; TRBD1 matches 7 bases. The CDR3 length is 15 residues. Germline values: CDR1 KGHSH, CDR2 LQKENI. J was trimmed by 0 bases and V by 3 bases; bases with no gene match: 4.

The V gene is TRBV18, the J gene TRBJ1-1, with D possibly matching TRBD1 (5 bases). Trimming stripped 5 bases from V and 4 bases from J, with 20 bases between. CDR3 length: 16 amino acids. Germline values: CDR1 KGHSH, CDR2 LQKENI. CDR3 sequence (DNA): TGTGCCAGCTCAGGAGGGGTTTCCTCTATGGGCACTGAAGCTTTCTTT. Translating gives CASSGGVSSMGTEAFF.

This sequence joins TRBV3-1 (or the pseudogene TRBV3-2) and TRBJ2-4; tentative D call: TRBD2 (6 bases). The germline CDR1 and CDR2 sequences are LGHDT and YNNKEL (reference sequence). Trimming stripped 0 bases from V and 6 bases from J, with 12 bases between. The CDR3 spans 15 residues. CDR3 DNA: TGTGCCAGCAGCCAAGATCTGCGGGGAGGAAACATTCAGTACTTC. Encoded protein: CASSQDLRGGNIQYF.

Written as DNA, the CDR3 is TGTGCCAGTATTACCACGCCAGGGGGCAGTGAGCAGTTCTTC. Protein product: CASITTPGGSEQFF. The gene calls are TRBV19 and TRBJ2-1, with TRBD1 matching 8 bases. After removal of 7 bases from V and 9 bases from J, the junction contained 11 bases not matched to a gene. The germline V gene encodes CDR1 LNHDA and CDR2 SQIVND (reference sequence). This CDR3 spans 14 amino acids. Variable domain in full (rest from reference TRBV19 and TRBJ2-1): DGGITQSPKYLFRKEGQNVTLSCEQNLNHDAMYWYRQDPGQGLRLIYYSQIVNDFQKGDIAEGYSVSREKKESFPLTVTSAQKNPTAFYLCASITTPGGSEQFFGPGTRLTVL.

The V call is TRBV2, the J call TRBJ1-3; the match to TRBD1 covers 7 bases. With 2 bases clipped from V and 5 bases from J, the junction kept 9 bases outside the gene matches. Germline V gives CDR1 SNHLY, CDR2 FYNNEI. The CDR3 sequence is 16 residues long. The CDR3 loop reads CASSEWVDRVRNTIYF. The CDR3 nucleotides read TGTGCCAGCAGTGAATGGGTTGACAGGGTTAGAAACACCATATATTTT. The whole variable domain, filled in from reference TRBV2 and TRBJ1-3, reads EPEVTQTPSHQVTQMGQEVILRCVPISNHLYFYWYRQILGQKVEFLVSFYNNEISEKSEIFDDQFSVERPDGSNFTLKIRSTKLEDSAMYFCASSEWVDRVRNTIYFGEGSWLTVV.

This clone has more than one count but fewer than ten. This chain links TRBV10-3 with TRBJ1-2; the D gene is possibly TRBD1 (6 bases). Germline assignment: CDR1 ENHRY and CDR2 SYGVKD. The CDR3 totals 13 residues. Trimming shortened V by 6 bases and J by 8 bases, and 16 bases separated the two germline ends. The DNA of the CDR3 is TGTGCCATCAGCGGACAGATCGACCGGGGCTACACCTTC. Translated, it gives CAISGQIDRGYTF.

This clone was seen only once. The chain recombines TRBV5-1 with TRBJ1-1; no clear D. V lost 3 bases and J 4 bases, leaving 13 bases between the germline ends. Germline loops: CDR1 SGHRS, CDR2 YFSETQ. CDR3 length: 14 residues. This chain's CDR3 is CASSYAGEGTEAFF. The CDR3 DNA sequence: TGCGCCAGCAGCTACGCCGGGGAGGGCACTGAAGCTTTCTTT.

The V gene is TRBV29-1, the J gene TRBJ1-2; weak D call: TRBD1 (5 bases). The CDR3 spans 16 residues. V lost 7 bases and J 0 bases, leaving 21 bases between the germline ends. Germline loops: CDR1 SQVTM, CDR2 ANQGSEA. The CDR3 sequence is CSAPRRIGEANYGYTF. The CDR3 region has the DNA TGCAGCGCTCCGAGGCGTATAGGGGAAGCTAACTATGGCTACACCTTC.

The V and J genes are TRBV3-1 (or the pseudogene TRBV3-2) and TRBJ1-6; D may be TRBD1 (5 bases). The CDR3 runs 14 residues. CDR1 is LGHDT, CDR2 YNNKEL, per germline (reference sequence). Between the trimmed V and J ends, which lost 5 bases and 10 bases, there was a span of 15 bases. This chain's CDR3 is CASSRGQVVSPLHF. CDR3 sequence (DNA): TGTGCCAGCAGCAGGGGCCAGGTAGTGTCACCCCTCCACTTT.

CDR3 region: CASSDDRGGDEQFF. In DNA, the CDR3 is TGCGCCAGCAGCGACGACAGGGGGGGCGATGAGCAGTTCTTC. The chain joins TRBV5-1 to TRBJ2-1; 9 nucleotides match TRBD1. The CDR3 has 14 residues. Per germline, CDR1 SGHRS and CDR2 YFSETQ. The V and J ends lost 4 bases and 8 bases, in that order; junction bases with no gene match: 7.

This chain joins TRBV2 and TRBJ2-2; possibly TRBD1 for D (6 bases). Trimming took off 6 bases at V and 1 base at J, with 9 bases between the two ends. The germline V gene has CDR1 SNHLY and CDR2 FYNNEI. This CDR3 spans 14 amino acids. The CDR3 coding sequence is TGTGCCAGCAGGGGGGACATGAACACCGGGGAGCTGTTTTTT. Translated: CASRGDMNTGELFF.

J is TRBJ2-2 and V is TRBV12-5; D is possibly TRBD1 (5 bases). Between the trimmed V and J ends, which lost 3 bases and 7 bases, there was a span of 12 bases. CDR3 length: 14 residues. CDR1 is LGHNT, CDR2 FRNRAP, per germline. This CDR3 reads CASGFAGRGGELFF. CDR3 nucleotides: TGTGCTAGTGGTTTCGCAGGGCGAGGCGGGGAGCTGTTTTTT.

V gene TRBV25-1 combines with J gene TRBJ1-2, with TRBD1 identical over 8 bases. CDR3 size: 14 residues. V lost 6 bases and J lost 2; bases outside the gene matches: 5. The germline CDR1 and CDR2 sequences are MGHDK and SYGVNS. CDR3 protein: CASSQGALNYGYTF. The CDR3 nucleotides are TGTGCCAGCAGCCAGGGGGCGTTGAACTATGGCTACACCTTC.

Written as DNA, the CDR3 is TGTGCCAGCAGTTTCGGTACGGAGACCCAGTACTTC. Encoded protein: CASSFGTETQYF. V usage is TRBV12-3 or TRBV12-4 and J usage is TRBJ2-5, with unresolved D. The CDR3 is 12 residues long. The V end was cut by 3 bases, the J end by 5 bases, with 7 bases between.

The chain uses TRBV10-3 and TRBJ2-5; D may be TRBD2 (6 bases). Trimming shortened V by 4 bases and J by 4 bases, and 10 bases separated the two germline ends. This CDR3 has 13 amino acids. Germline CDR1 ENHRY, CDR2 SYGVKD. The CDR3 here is CAISVVGGETQYF. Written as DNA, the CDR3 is TGTGCCATCAGTGTAGTGGGAGGAGAGACCCAGTACTTC.

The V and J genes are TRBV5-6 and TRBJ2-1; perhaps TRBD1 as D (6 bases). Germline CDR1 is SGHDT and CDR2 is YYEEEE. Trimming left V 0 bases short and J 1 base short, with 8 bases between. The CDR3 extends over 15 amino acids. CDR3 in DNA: TGTGCCAGCAGCTTGGACAGGGCTTCCTACAATGAGCAGTTCTTC. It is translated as CASSLDRASYNEQFF.

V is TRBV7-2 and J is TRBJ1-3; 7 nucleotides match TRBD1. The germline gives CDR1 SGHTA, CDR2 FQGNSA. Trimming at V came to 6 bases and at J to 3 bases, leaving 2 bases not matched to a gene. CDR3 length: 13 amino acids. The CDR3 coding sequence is TGTGCCAGCAGTAGGACAGGTGGAAACACCATATATTTT. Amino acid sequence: CASSRTGGNTIYF.

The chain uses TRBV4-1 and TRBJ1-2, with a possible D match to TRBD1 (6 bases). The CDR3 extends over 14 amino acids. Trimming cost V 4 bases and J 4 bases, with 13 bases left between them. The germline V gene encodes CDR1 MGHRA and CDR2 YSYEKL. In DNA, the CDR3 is TGCGCCAGCAGCCTTGAGACAGGTCCCTATGGCTACACCTTC. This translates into CASSLETGPYGYTF.

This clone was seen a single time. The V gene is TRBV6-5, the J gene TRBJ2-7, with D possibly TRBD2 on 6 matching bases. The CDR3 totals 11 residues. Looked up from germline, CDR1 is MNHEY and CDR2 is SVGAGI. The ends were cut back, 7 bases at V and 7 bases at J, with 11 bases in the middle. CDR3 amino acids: CASKEGGEQYV. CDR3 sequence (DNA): TGTGCCAGCAAAGAGGGAGGTGAGCAGTACGTC.